The rows below give T cell receptor beta chains drawn from one sample of a study of blood T cells in healthy people across ages. TCRdb re-called the 5' RACE reads with MiXCR, one entry per CDR3 protein. The table records fewer than 2,000,000 distinct CDR3 sequences, about two fifths of them present only once. Sequencing was done on a sample of blood. These receptors came from a human donor in good health. Both conserved end residues are part of each CDR3. The order of the fields is J gene, clone size, V gene, D gene, CDR3 DNA, CDR3 protein. The D gene is left open where the match is weak. Clone size appears in some rows only: once, few, many, or a class for an expanded clone.

>TRBJ1-1|.|TRBV6-5|.
TGTGCCAGCAGCAGGAGTCCCTCCATGAACACTGAAGCTTTCTTT
CASSRSPSMNTEAFF
>TRBJ2-1|.|TRBV7-6|TRBD2
TGTGCCAGCAGCTCCCGGGTAGCGGGGGTCGGGGGCTCCTACAATGAGCAGTTCTTC
CASSSRVAGVGGSYNEQFF
>TRBJ2-1|.|TRBV7-3|.
TGTGCCAGCAGCTTTGGGTGGACGGACTATGAGCAGTTCTTC
CASSFGWTDYEQFF
>TRBJ1-2|.|TRBV3-1|TRBD1
TGTGCCAGCAGCCAAGATTTAGGGACAGGGGGCCACTATGGCTACACCTTC
CASSQDLGTGGHYGYTF
>TRBJ1-4|.|TRBV27|TRBD1
TGTGCCAGCAGTCGGGACAGGGGAGCAAGTGAAAAACTGTTTTTT
CASSRDRGASEKLFF
>TRBJ1-5|.|TRBV24-1|.
TGTGCCACCAGCAACGGGGTCTATCAGCCCCAGCATTTT
CATSNGVYQPQHF
>TRBJ2-1|few|TRBV20-1|TRBD2
TGCAGTGCTAGTAAGACTAGCGGAGGCGATGAGCAGTTCTTC
CSASKTSGGDEQFF
>TRBJ2-7|.|TRBV5-1|.
TGCGCCAGCAGCTTGGTGGGTCGGGGAAACCTTCGATTCTACGAGCAGTACTTC
CASSLVGRGNLRFYEQYF
>TRBJ1-1|.|TRBV27|TRBD1
TGTGCCAGCAGTTTATCGATCGGGACAGGCACTGAAGCTTTCTTT
CASSLSIGTGTEAFF
>TRBJ1-1|many|TRBV7-2|.
TGTGCCAGCAGCCCTGGCCGGGAGAACACTGAAGCTTTCTTT
CASSPGRENTEAFF
>TRBJ2-5|few|TRBV4-1|.
TGCGCCAGCAGCCGACAGGCTCTACAAGAGACCCAGTACTTC
CASSRQALQETQYF
>TRBJ1-1|.|TRBV9|.
TGTGCCAGCAGCGGACACCTTCGGGGCACTGAAGCTTTCTTT
CASSGHLRGTEAFF
>TRBJ1-1|few|TRBV20-1|TRBD1
TGCAGTGCTAGGGGGGGACAGGGAGGTAGTGAAGCTTTCTTT
CSARGGQGGSEAFF
>TRBJ2-7|.|TRBV6-2/TRBV6-3|.
TGTGCCAGCAGTGTAAGTCGGGAAAACGAGCAGTACTTC
CASSVSRENEQYF
>TRBJ2-3|once|TRBV7-2|.
TGTGCCAGCAGCCCCCGCTACCGAAGCACAGATACGCAGTATTTT
CASSPRYRSTDTQYF
>TRBJ2-7|.|TRBV24-1|.
TGTGCCACCAGTGAGGGGCGCGAGCAGTACTTC
CATSEGREQYF
>TRBJ1-6|few|TRBV6-5|.
TGTGCCAGCAGTTCGCTTCCAGAGGGAGGTTCACCCCTCCACTTT
CASSSLPEGGSPLHF
>TRBJ2-1|.|TRBV6-2/TRBV6-3|.
TGTGCCACCCAAATCTCCACACAAGATGAGCAGTTCTTC
CATQISTQDEQFF
>TRBJ2-7|.|TRBV4-3|.
TGCGCCAGCAGCCAAGGCCTGGACAGTGTCAACTACGAGCAGTACTTC
CASSQGLDSVNYEQYF
>TRBJ2-6|.|TRBV2|.
TGTGCCAGCAGTGTCGGGACACTCACTTCCTCTGGGGCCAACGTCCTGACTTTC
CASSVGTLTSSGANVLTF
>TRBJ1-2|.|TRBV25-1|TRBD1
TGTGCCAGCAGTGAATATACCCGATCGACAGGGAACTATGGCTACACCTTC
CASSEYTRSTGNYGYTF
>TRBJ2-3|.|TRBV12-3/TRBV12-4|.
TGTGCCGGCAGTCGTTTAAGGGTTACGCAGTATTTT
CAGSRLRVTQYF
>TRBJ2-5|many|TRBV7-9|TRBD1
TGTGCCAGCAGCTTAGCGCAGGGGGTGGAGACCCAGTACTTC
CASSLAQGVETQYF
>TRBJ2-1|few|TRBV29-1|.
TGCAGCGCCGAAAACTCCTACAATGAGCAGTTCTTC
CSAENSYNEQFF
>TRBJ2-3|.|TRBV7-6|.
TGTGCCAGCAGCCTCCCCCTCGGGCGGACGCGCACAGATACGCAGTATTTT
CASSLPLGRTRTDTQYF
>TRBJ1-4|.|TRBV12-3/TRBV12-4|.
TGTGCCAGCAGTTCCGGGACGGCCGTTTCTAATGAAAAACTGTTTTTT
CASSSGTAVSNEKLFF
>TRBJ1-1|.|TRBV5-1|TRBD1
TGCGCCAGCAGCGGGGGGGACAGGGGCGAAAACACTGAAGCTTTCTTT
CASSGGDRGENTEAFF
>TRBJ2-4|few|TRBV7-9|TRBD2
TGTGCCAGCAGCCGGAGCCTCCCATTTAGCGGGGGGGCGACCAAAAACATTCAGTACTTC
CASSRSLPFSGGATKNIQYF
>TRBJ2-7|.|TRBV7-8|.
TGTGCCAGCAGTGGACAGGGAGGGTTTTCCTACGAGCAGTACTTC
CASSGQGGFSYEQYF
>TRBJ1-2|.|TRBV7-2|TRBD1
TGTGCCAGCAGCCATACAGGGGGCGACTATGGCTACACCTTC
CASSHTGGDYGYTF
>TRBJ2-1|few|TRBV7-2|.
TGTGCCAGCAGCTTATTCTGGAATGAGCAGTTCTTC
CASSLFWNEQFF
>TRBJ2-6|few|TRBV7-8|TRBD1
TGTGCCAGCAGCCCACGGACAGGCCTCTCTGGGGCCAACGTCCTGACTTTC
CASSPRTGLSGANVLTF
>TRBJ2-3|.|TRBV10-3|TRBD1
TGTGCCATCAGTGAGTCACTCACCGCCGGGACAGGGGGCACAGATACGCAGTATTTT
CAISESLTAGTGGTDTQYF
>TRBJ2-3|.|TRBV7-2|TRBD2
TGTGCCAGCAGCTTAGGGGGCGGGGGGGCGACAGATACGCAGTATTTT
CASSLGGGGATDTQYF
>TRBJ2-3|.|TRBV24-1|.
TGTGCCACCAGTGTTTGGGGGGATACGCAGTATTTT
CATSVWGDTQYF
>TRBJ2-3|few|TRBV7-8|.
TGTGCCAGCATCGACTTTCCTAGCACAGATACGCAGTATTTT
CASIDFPSTDTQYF
>TRBJ2-5|few|TRBV28|.
TGTGCCAGCAGTCGTACTGTGTACCAAGAGACCCAGTACTTC
CASSRTVYQETQYF
>TRBJ1-4|.|TRBV4-3|.
TGCGCCAGCAGCCAAGATGGAGGAGGCGGTCCTGCAAGTAATGAAAAACTGTTTTTT
CASSQDGGGGPASNEKLFF
>TRBJ2-7|.|TRBV12-3/TRBV12-4|.
TGTGCCAGCAGTTTATCGACGGGACCCCGGCCCCCCTACGAGCAGTACTTC
CASSLSTGPRPPYEQYF
>TRBJ2-4|.|TRBV4-3|.
TGCGCCAGCAGCCAAGATAGCCTCTCGGCGATTAACCTAGCCAAAAACAGTCAGTACTTC
CASSQDSLSAINLAKNSQYF
>TRBJ2-3|few|TRBV28|TRBD2
TGTGCCAGCCAAATAGCGGGGCCGCTCACAGATACGCAGTATTTT
CASQIAGPLTDTQYF